These 30 T cell receptor beta chains were sequenced from one sample in a study of lymphopenia after photon versus proton radiotherapy. The data were produced by immunoSEQ multiplex PCR, yet TCRdb's version contains in-frame clones alone and is incomplete. Among some 30,000 clones listed, roughly 88% were seen once. The sequences come from peripheral blood, collected from a patient treated with photon-based radiotherapy. These receptors came from a woman aged 50 to 60 with pancreatic cancer.

For this clone: One end of the junction varies from germline; a read error may be responsible. The chain carries TRBV5-1 and TRBJ2-4; TRBD2 agrees at 11 bases. The CDR3 is 14 amino acids. Germline loops: CDR1 SGHRS, CDR2 YFSETQ. CDR3 nucleotides: TGCGCCAGCAGCCTGAGCACTAGCGGGAGTATTCTGTACTTC. Protein: CASSLSTSGSILYF.

This clone is a singleton in its sample. V gene TRBV18 combines with J gene TRBJ1-5, with D possibly TRBD1 on 5 matching bases. The V gene's germline CDR1 is KGHSH and CDR2 LQKENI. This CDR3 comprises 13 residues. V shed 6 bases and J shed 5 bases, with 11 bases lying between them. The CDR3 loop is CASSPQGYQPQHF. In DNA, the CDR3 is TGTGCCAGCTCCCCGCAGGGTTATCAGCCCCAGCATTTT.

The rearrangement links TRBV15 to TRBJ1-3, with D perhaps matching TRBD1 (5 bases). V lost 6 bases to trimming and J lost 0 bases, with 12 bases between them. Germline V CDR1 and CDR2: LNHNV, YYDKDF (reference sequence). The CDR3 covers 15 residues. As DNA, the CDR3 is TGTGCCACCAGTAGGGGACTCAGCTCTGGAAACACCATATATTTT. Residues: CATSRGLSSGNTIYF.

The V call is TRBV9, the J call TRBJ2-3; D gene ambiguous. Germline CDR1 reads SGDLS; CDR2 reads YYNGEE. Trimming took 0 bases from V and 0 from J, leaving 8 bases between them. The CDR3 has 15 amino acids. CDR3 DNA: TGTGCCAGCAGCGTAGGGCAGCCGAGCACAGATACGCAGTATTTT. It encodes CASSVGQPSTDTQYF.

This clone was seen only a few times. V usage is TRBV5-5 and J usage is TRBJ2-7, with TRBD2 matching over 9 bases. The CDR3 runs 14 residues. Germline V lookup: CDR1 SGHKS, CDR2 YYEKEE (reference sequence). Trimming took 1 base from V and 3 from J; bases not matched to a gene: 2. CDR3 sequence reads: CASSLLAGYYEQYF. The CDR3 nucleotides read TGTGCCAGCAGCTTGCTAGCGGGATACTACGAGCAGTACTTC.

This chain uses TRBV5-6 with TRBJ1-1; D not resolved. The CDR3 contains 13 residues. Germline V lookup: CDR1 SGHDT, CDR2 YYEEEE. V dropped 0 bases and J dropped 5 bases, with 8 bases sitting between them. CDR3 coding DNA: TGTGCCAGCAGCTTGGGAGGGATTACTGAAGCTTTCTTT. Residues: CASSLGGITEAFF.

This clone has only a few counts. The chain links TRBV2 to TRBJ1-5; 7 bases agree with TRBD1. J gave up 6 bases and V 3 bases, and 17 bases lay outside the gene matches. The germline CDR1 and CDR2 sequences are SNHLY and FYNNEI. The CDR3 extends over 18 amino acids. Written as DNA, the CDR3 is TGTGCCAGCAGTGAGAGACGGGCCTTACAGGGGTTGGGTCAGCCCCAGCATTTT. Translating it yields CASSERRALQGLGQPQHF.

The gene calls are TRBV5-4 and TRBJ2-1; 10 bases line up with TRBD2. Germline lookup yields CDR1 SGHNT and CDR2 YYREEE (reference sequence). The CDR3 contains 15 residues. The V segment lost 1 base and the J segment 7 bases; nucleotides outside the gene matches: 5. The CDR3 loop is CASSLRSSGRNEQFF. The CDR3 coding sequence is TGTGCCAGCAGCTTGAGGTCTAGCGGGAGAAATGAGCAGTTCTTC. Full variable domain (rest looked up from reference TRBV5-4 and TRBJ2-1): ETGVTQSPTHLIKTRGQQVTLRCSSQSGHNTVSWYQQALGQGPQFIFQYYREEENGRGNFPPRFSGLQFPNYSSELNVNALELDDSALYLCASSLRSSGRNEQFFGPGTRLTVL.

The V and J genes are TRBV27 and TRBJ2-2; maybe TRBD2 (5 bases). The V gene's germline CDR1 is MNHEY and CDR2 SMNVEV (reference sequence). The CDR3 is made up of 14 amino acids. Trimming removed 4 bases at V and 5 bases at J, with 11 bases between. The CDR3 nucleotides are TGTGCCAGCAGTTCGGGAATTGGAACCGGGGAGCTGTTTTTT. Amino acid sequence: CASSSGIGTGELFF.

This rearrangement joins TRBV4-2 to TRBJ2-1, with TRBD1 as a possible D gene (6 bases). V shed 1 base and J shed 0 bases, with 10 bases lying between them. The CDR3 spans 16 residues. Germline V gene sequence: CDR1 LGHNA, CDR2 YNFKEQ. CDR3 residues: CASSQGGRGSYNEQFF. CDR3 in DNA: TGTGCCAGCAGCCAAGGCGGCAGGGGCTCCTACAATGAGCAGTTCTTC.

The J gene is TRBJ1-1, the V gene TRBV5-4; 7 nucleotides align to TRBD1. The CDR3 sequence is 15 residues long. V trimming: 4 bases; J trimming: 1 base; junction bases outside the gene matches: 7. From germline, CDR1 is SGHNT and CDR2 YYREEE (reference sequence). CDR3: CASSGFRDRNTEAFF. The CDR3 coding sequence is TGTGCCAGCAGCGGATTCCGGGACAGGAACACTGAAGCTTTCTTT. The variable domain in full, completed from reference TRBV5-4 and TRBJ1-1, reads ETGVTQSPTHLIKTRGQQVTLRCSSQSGHNTVSWYQQALGQGPQFIFQYYREEENGRGNFPPRFSGLQFPNYSSELNVNALELDDSALYLCASSGFRDRNTEAFFGQGTRLTVV.

The chain has TRBV4-3 and TRBJ2-3; maybe TRBD1 (6 bases). Germline V gene lookup returns CDR1 LGHNA and CDR2 YSLEER. Trimming stripped 1 base from V and 6 bases from J, with 11 bases between. This CDR3 spans 14 amino acids. The chain's CDR3 is CASSQVTGFDTQYF. The DNA of the CDR3 is TGCGCCAGCAGCCAAGTAACAGGGTTCGATACGCAGTATTTT.

The chain links TRBV9 to TRBJ1-4, with D possibly being TRBD1 (5 bases). Germline V gene sequence: CDR1 SGDLS, CDR2 YYNGEE. This CDR3 comprises 14 residues. The V and J ends lost 0 bases and 3 bases respectively, with 6 bases between them. The CDR3 region is CASSVGQSNEKLFF. The CDR3 DNA reads as TGTGCCAGCAGCGTAGGACAGTCTAATGAAAAACTGTTTTTT.

V is TRBV19 and J is TRBJ2-1; 7 nucleotides agree with TRBD2. The germline V gene has CDR1 LNHDA and CDR2 SQIVND (reference sequence). V gave up 6 bases and J gave up 3 bases; unmatched junction bases: 8. The CDR3 covers 15 residues. The CDR3 DNA sequence: TGTGCCAGTAGACCTAGCGGAGGGAACTACAATGAGCAGTTCTTC. Protein: CASRPSGGNYNEQFF.

V and J are TRBV28 and TRBJ2-7; 9 positions match TRBD2. Germline lookup yields CDR1 MDHEN and CDR2 SYDVKM. Trimming cost V 4 bases and J 0 bases; bases outside gene matches: 10. The CDR3 covers 17 residues. The CDR3 sequence is CASSSQRASGNSYEQYF. CDR3 nucleotides: TGTGCCAGCAGTTCCCAACGGGCTAGCGGGAACTCCTACGAGCAGTACTTC.

The genes are TRBV7-8 and TRBJ2-7; possibly TRBD2 for D (6 bases). Germline V CDR1 and CDR2: SGHVS, FQNEAQ. V was cut by 1 base and J by 4 bases, with 14 bases left in between. The CDR3 has 15 amino acids. The CDR3 loop reads CASSLVDGGSYEQYF. CDR3 coding DNA: TGTGCCAGCAGCTTAGTCGACGGAGGGTCTTACGAGCAGTACTTC.

This clone was observed a few times. This sequence joins TRBV4-2 and TRBJ2-1; D may be TRBD1 or TRBD2 (5 bases each). The CDR3 covers 14 residues. Germline CDR1 is LGHNA and CDR2 is YNFKEQ. V lost 3 bases to trimming and J lost 10 bases, with 16 bases between them. DNA for the CDR3: TGTGCCAGCAGCCAGAGGGACCAGTACAGCGAGCAGTTCTTC. This translates into CASSQRDQYSEQFF.

This sequence joins TRBV21-1 and TRBJ1-5. TRBV21-1 is given as a pseudogene. The length of the CDR3 is 18 residues. CDR3 sequence: CASSDRDCRERSNQPQHF. The DNA of the CDR3 is TGTGCCAGCAGCGACCGGGACTGTCGCGAGAGGAGCAATCAGCCCCAGCATTTT.

This clone was observed a single time. The chain has TRBV28 and TRBJ2-3; possible D gene TRBD2, 6 bases. CDR1 is MDHEN and CDR2 is SYDVKM in the germline V gene. This CDR3 region has 13 residues. V lost 7 bases and J 4 bases, leaving 12 bases between the germline ends. The CDR3 DNA reads TGTGCCAGCACGACTAGTTCTTCAGATACGCAGTATTTT. It is translated as CASTTSSSDTQYF.

This chain connects TRBV5-1 to TRBJ2-2, with 11 bases that match TRBD2. Unmatched junction bases numbered 9, after V lost 5 bases and J lost 0 bases. From germline, CDR1 is SGHRS and CDR2 YFSETQ. The CDR3 contains 18 residues. The DNA for the CDR3 is TGCGCCAGCAGTAGGGTCGGACTAGCGGGTCCGAACACCGGGGAGCTGTTTTTT. It codes for CASSRVGLAGPNTGELFF.

CDR3 in DNA: TGTGCCAGCTACGGACACCACCAACTGTTTTTT. Translated: CASYGHHQLFF. The gene calls are TRBV18 and TRBJ1-4, with D tentatively TRBD1 (5 bases). Germline CDR1 is KGHSH and CDR2 is LQKENI. The CDR3 extends over 11 amino acids. V lost 7 bases and J 12 bases, leaving 12 bases between the germline ends.

This clone occurred once. V is TRBV4-3 and J is TRBJ2-2; D call uncertain. The CDR3 covers 16 residues. V was trimmed by 4 bases and J by 5 bases, leaving 17 bases between them. In germline, CDR1 is LGHNA, CDR2 YSLEER. In nucleotides, the CDR3 is TGCGCCAGCAGCCGAGAAAGTAGGGCTGGGACCGGGGAGCTGTTTTTT. Amino acid sequence: CASSRESRAGTGELFF.

The chain links TRBV10-3 to TRBJ1-1; no firm D call. The CDR3 covers 12 residues. V lost 4 bases to trimming and J lost 8 bases, with 11 bases between them. From germline, CDR1 is ENHRY and CDR2 SYGVKD. The CDR3 protein is CAISGGVREAFF. The DNA for the CDR3 is TGTGCCATCAGTGGCGGGGTAAGGGAAGCTTTCTTT.

The chain has TRBV7-2 and TRBJ2-3; TRBD2 matches 10 bases. Trimming at V came to 1 base and at J to 4 bases, leaving 14 bases not matched to a gene. This CDR3 is built from 19 residues. Germline loops: CDR1 SGHTA, CDR2 FQGNSA. CDR3 amino acids: CASSLVVSGRASVADTQYF. DNA of the CDR3: TGTGCCAGCAGCTTAGTAGTCAGCGGGAGGGCCTCGGTCGCAGATACGCAGTATTTT.

V gene TRBV5-1 combines with J gene TRBJ2-4, with a tentative D call TRBD2 (7 bases). The CDR3 consists of 15 residues. Germline V gives CDR1 SGHRS, CDR2 YFSETQ. The V gene lost 7 bases and the J gene lost 5 bases, with 19 bases spanning the gap. In DNA form, the CDR3 reads TGCGCCAGCGCCCTAGGGGGGGCGCGTCAAAACATTCAGTACTTC. Protein sequence: CASALGGARQNIQYF. The full variable domain, rest sourced from reference TRBV5-1 and TRBJ2-4, is KAGVTQTPRYLIKTRGQQVTLSCSPISGHRSVSWYQQTPGQGLQFLFEYFSETQRNKGNFPGRFSGRQFSNSRSEMNVSTLELGDSALYLCASALGGARQNIQYFGAGTRLSVL.

The chain employs TRBV9 and TRBJ2-7; the D call may be TRBD1 or TRBD2 (6 bases each). Per the germline V gene, CDR1 is SGDLS and CDR2 is YYNGEE. The CDR3 extends over 15 amino acids. V lost 0 bases, J lost 3 bases, and 13 bases lay in between. As DNA, the CDR3 is TGTGCCAGCAGCGTAGGTCCCGGGGGCGTCTACGAGCAGTACTTC. Protein product: CASSVGPGGVYEQYF.

The V and J genes are TRBV27 and TRBJ2-3, with D perhaps TRBD1 or TRBD2 (6 bases each). This CDR3 has 16 residues. V dropped 7 bases and J dropped 6 bases, with 23 bases sitting between them. Germline V gene data show CDR1 as MNHEY and CDR2 as SMNVEV (reference sequence). The CDR3 sequence is CASTALSGAGYDTQYF. CDR3 bases: TGTGCCAGCACCGCCCTATCGGGGGCGGGTTACGATACGCAGTATTTT.

V is TRBV7-2 and J is TRBJ2-3; the D call may be TRBD1 or TRBD2 (5 bases each). The CDR3 extends over 14 amino acids. Trimming pared 10 bases from V and 1 base from J, leaving 15 bases between. Germline CDR1 is SGHTA and CDR2 is FQGNSA. CDR3 nucleotides: TGTGCCACCGATCGGGGACCAGGCACAGATACGCAGTATTTT. Translating gives CATDRGPGTDTQYF.

The chain has TRBV25-1 and TRBJ1-2; TRBD1 is a possible D gene (6 bases). Looked up from germline, CDR1 is MGHDK and CDR2 is SYGVNS. V was pared by 4 bases and J by 2 bases, with 11 bases between. The CDR3 runs to 14 residues. The CDR3 DNA is TGTGCCAGCAGTGTCTGGGGGCAGAACTATGGCTACACCTTC. This codes for CASSVWGQNYGYTF.

This rearrangement joins TRBV19 to TRBJ2-5; TRBD2 agrees at 7 bases. The J segment lost 5 bases and the V segment lost 2 bases, leaving 8 bases of the junction unmatched. This CDR3 contains 15 residues. Germline V CDR1 and CDR2: LNHDA, SQIVND (reference sequence). The CDR3 bases are TGTGCCAGTAGTATATCGGGGCAGGGAGGGGAGACCCAGTACTTC. Its translation is CASSISGQGGETQYF.